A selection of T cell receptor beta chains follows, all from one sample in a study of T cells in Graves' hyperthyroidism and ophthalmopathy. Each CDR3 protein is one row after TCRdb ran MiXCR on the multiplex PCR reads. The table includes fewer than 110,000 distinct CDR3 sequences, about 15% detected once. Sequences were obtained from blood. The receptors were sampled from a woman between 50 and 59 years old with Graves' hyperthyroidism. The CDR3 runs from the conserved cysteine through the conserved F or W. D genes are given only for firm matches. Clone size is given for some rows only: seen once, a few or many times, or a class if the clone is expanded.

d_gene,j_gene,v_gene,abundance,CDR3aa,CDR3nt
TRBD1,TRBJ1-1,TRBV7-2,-,CASSLGQGVNTEAFF,TGTGCCAGCAGCTTAGGCCAGGGGGTGAACACTGAAGCTTTCTTT
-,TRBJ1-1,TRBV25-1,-,CASSPHGSDTEAFF,TGTGCCAGCAGTCCGCACGGAAGCGACACCGAAGCTTTCTTT
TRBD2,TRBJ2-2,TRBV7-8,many,CASSLRLASLPTGELFF,TGTGCCAGCAGCCTCAGACTAGCGAGCCTCCCCACCGGGGAGCTGTTTTTT
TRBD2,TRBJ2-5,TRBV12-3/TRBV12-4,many,CASSAPTSAQETQYF,TGTGCCAGCAGTGCCCCGACTAGCGCCCAAGAGACCCAGTACTTC
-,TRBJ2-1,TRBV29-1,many,CSVRDNSNEQFF,TGCAGCGTTCGTGATAATTCCAATGAGCAGTTCTTC
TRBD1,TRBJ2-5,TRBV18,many,CASSPGQRTTQYF,TGTGCCAGCTCACCGGGACAGCGGACTACCCAGTACTTC
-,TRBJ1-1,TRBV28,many,CASIPRPGGRWNTEAFF,TGTGCCAGCATCCCGAGGCCGGGGGGCCGGTGGAACACTGAAGCTTTCTTT
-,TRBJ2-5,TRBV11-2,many,CASSSSPWETQYF,TGTGCCAGCAGTTCGAGCCCATGGGAGACCCAGTACTTC
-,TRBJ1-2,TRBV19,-,CASSSQGSYGYTF,TGTGCCAGTAGCTCGCAGGGGAGCTATGGCTACACCTTC
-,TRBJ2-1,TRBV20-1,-,CSAKVSNNEQFF,TGCAGTGCAAAAGTATCAAACAATGAGCAGTTCTTC
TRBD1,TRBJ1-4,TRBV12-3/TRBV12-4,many,CASSSAGTGPTNEKLFF,TGTGCCAGCAGTTCTGCCGGGACAGGGCCAACTAATGAAAAACTGTTTTTT
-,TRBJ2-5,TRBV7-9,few,CASSLHRRADYYQETQYF,TGTGCCAGCAGCTTACACCGCCGAGCCGACTACTACCAAGAGACCCAGTACTTC
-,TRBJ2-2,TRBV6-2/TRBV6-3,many,CASSHPAPSRSTGELFF,TGTGCCAGCAGCCACCCCGCCCCTAGCAGATCCACCGGGGAGCTGTTTTTT
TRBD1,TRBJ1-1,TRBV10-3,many,CAISRQGRGTEAFF,TGTGCCATCAGTCGACAGGGGAGGGGCACTGAAGCTTTCTTT
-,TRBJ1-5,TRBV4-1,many,CASSQVQLGDQPQHF,TGCGCCAGCAGCCAAGTGCAGCTGGGGGATCAGCCCCAGCATTTT
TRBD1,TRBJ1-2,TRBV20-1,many,CSARGQGDGGYTF,TGCAGTGCTAGAGGACAGGGAGACGGTGGCTACACCTTC
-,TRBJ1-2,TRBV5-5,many,CASSLGGRGWGYTF,TGTGCCAGCAGCTTGGGGGGCAGGGGATGGGGCTACACCTTC
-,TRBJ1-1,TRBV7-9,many,CASSLKAETEAFF,TGTGCCAGCAGCCTTAAAGCCGAAACTGAAGCTTTCTTT
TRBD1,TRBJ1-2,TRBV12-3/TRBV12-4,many,CASSTGTGGNYGYTF,TGTGCCAGCAGTACAGGGACAGGGGGTAACTATGGCTACACCTTC
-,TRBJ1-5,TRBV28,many,CASSLFFVGPRNNQPQHF,TGTGCCAGCAGTTTATTTTTTGTGGGACCGAGAAACAATCAGCCCCAGCATTTT
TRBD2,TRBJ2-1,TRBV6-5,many,CASSYSGTSGANEQFF,TGTGCCAGCAGTTACTCGGGGACTAGCGGGGCCAATGAGCAGTTCTTC
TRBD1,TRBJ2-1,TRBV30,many,CARTGAYNEQFF,TGTGCCCGGACAGGGGCCTACAATGAGCAGTTCTTC
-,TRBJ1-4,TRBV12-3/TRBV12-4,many,CASSQDGQFTLNEKLFF,TGTGCCAGCAGTCAAGACGGACAGTTCACCCTTAATGAAAAACTGTTTTTT
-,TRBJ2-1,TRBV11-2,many,CASSFGAGRGHEQFF,TGTGCCAGCAGCTTCGGGGCAGGGAGAGGTCATGAGCAGTTCTTC
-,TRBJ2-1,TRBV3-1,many,CASSQDGSPREQFF,TGTGCCAGCAGCCAAGACGGTTCCCCCCGGGAGCAGTTCTTC
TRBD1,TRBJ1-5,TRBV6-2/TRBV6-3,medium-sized,CASSWGTGNQPQHF,TGTGCCAGCAGTTGGGGGACAGGTAATCAGCCCCAGCATTTT
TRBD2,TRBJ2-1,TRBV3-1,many,CASSQGEGEGYNEQFF,TGTGCCAGCAGCCAAGGGGAGGGAGAGGGCTACAATGAGCAGTTCTTC
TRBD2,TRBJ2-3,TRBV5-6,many,CASSPGLAGLTDTQYF,TGTGCCAGCAGCCCCGGACTAGCGGGGCTCACAGATACGCAGTATTTT
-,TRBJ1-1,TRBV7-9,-,CASSEQDTEAFF,TGTGCCAGCAGCGAGCAGGACACTGAAGCTTTCTTT
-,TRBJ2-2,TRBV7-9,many,CASSARTSTGELFF,TGTGCCAGCAGCGCCCGGACTTCCACCGGGGAGCTGTTTTTT
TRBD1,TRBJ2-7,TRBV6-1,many,CASSARDRDHEQYF,TGTGCCAGCAGTGCCCGGGACAGGGATCACGAGCAGTACTTC
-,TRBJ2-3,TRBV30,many,CAWSGGAPTDTQYF,TGTGCCTGGAGTGGCGGAGCCCCCACAGATACGCAGTATTTT
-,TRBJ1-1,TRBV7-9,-,CASGGSFPEAFF,TGTGCCAGCGGGGGGAGTTTCCCTGAAGCTTTCTTT
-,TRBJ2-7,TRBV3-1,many,CASSQDLATYEQYF,TGTGCCAGCAGCCAAGATCTGGCAACCTACGAGCAGTACTTC
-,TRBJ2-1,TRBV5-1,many,CASSLGRGGEDEQFF,TGCGCCAGCAGCTTAGGGAGAGGGGGAGAGGATGAGCAGTTCTTC
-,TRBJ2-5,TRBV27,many,CASSLVSALARDLTQYF,TGTGCCAGCAGTTTGGTTTCCGCGTTGGCGAGGGACCTGACCCAGTACTTC
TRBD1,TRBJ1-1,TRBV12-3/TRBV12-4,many,CASRGDSRRTEAFF,TGTGCCAGCAGGGGGGACAGTAGAAGGACTGAAGCTTTCTTT
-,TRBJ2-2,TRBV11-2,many,CASSPRGAGSTSGELFF,TGTGCCAGCAGCCCTCGGGGCGCGGGGTCAACAAGCGGGGAGCTGTTTTTT
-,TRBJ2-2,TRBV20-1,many,CSGLGWLRGTGELFF,TGCAGTGGGCTCGGGTGGTTGAGAGGCACCGGGGAGCTGTTTTTT
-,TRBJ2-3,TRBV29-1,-,CSVDVGWGDTQYF,TGCAGCGTTGATGTGGGTTGGGGAGATACGCAGTATTTT
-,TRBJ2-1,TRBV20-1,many,CSARDFEQAATSNEQFF,TGCAGTGCTAGAGATTTCGAGCAGGCAGCGACGTCAAATGAGCAGTTCTTC
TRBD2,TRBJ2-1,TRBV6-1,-,CASSEFAGGQSYNEQFF,TGTGCCAGCAGTGAATTTGCGGGAGGGCAGTCCTACAATGAGCAGTTCTTC
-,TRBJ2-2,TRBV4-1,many,CASSPRWGSNTGELFF,TGCGCCAGCAGCCCGAGGTGGGGGTCCAACACCGGGGAGCTGTTTTTT
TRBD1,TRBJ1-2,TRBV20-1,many,CSVRDRVGYGYTF,TGCAGTGTAAGGGACAGGGTCGGCTATGGCTACACCTTC
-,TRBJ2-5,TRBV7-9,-,CASSYRQAPETQYF,TGTGCCAGCAGCTATAGACAGGCACCAGAGACCCAGTACTTC
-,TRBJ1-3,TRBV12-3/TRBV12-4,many,CASTPGAAFGNTIYF,TGTGCCAGCACCCCCGGAGCAGCCTTCGGAAACACCATATATTTT
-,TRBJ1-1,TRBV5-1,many,CASSLQGNTEAFF,TGTGCCAGCAGCTTACAGGGAAACACTGAAGCTTTCTTT
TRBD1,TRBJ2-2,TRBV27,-,CASRPGTGLTGELFF,TGTGCCAGCAGACCCGGGACAGGCCTCACCGGGGAGCTGTTTTTT
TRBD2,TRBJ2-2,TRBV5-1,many,CASSLGLAGAPNTGELFF,TGCGCCAGCAGCTTGGGACTAGCGGGTGCACCGAACACCGGGGAGCTGTTTTTT